The 7 T cell receptor beta chains presented below share a single source sample, sequenced in a study of blood T cell repertoires in COVID-19. TCRdb's table, derived via immunoSEQ multiplex PCR, lists solely in-frame clones and lacks some. The sample has 200,000 to 250,000 clones; 70% to 85% are singletons. Sequenced input: PBMCs or T cells enriched from blood (not recorded which). The receptor set was obtained from a woman aged 55-70 years who had recovered from COVID-19.

This clone was detected only a few times. This rearrangement joins TRBV10-3 to TRBJ1-2; D is perhaps TRBD1 (6 bases). In germline, CDR1 is ENHRY, CDR2 SYGVKD. V was shortened by 8 bases and J by 4 bases, with 14 bases between the two germline ends. The CDR3 is made up of 13 amino acids. In DNA form, the CDR3 reads TGTGCCATCCGCCCGGGGGGGCCCTATGGCTACACCTTC. It specifies CAIRPGGPYGYTF.

The chain employs TRBV19 and TRBJ1-2, with a weak D call TRBD1 (6 bases). CDR1 is LNHDA, CDR2 SQIVND, per germline (reference sequence). The CDR3 is 15 residues long. Trimming shortened V by 3 bases and J by 4 bases, and 15 bases separated the two germline ends. The CDR3 sequence is CASSITGLSLYGYTF. In DNA, the CDR3 is TGTGCCAGTAGTATTACAGGGCTATCCCTCTATGGCTACACCTTC.

This chain links TRBV11-1 with TRBJ2-2; 8 bases fit TRBD1. V trimming: 5 bases; J trimming: 1 base; junction bases outside the gene matches: 6. The CDR3 contains 16 residues. Germline values: CDR1 SGHAT, CDR2 FQDESV (reference sequence). The CDR3 region is CASSPTGQGNTGELFF. DNA of the CDR3: TGTGCCAGCAGCCCAACCGGACAGGGGAACACCGGGGAGCTGTTTTTT.

This chain connects TRBV3-1 (or the pseudogene TRBV3-2) to TRBJ2-7; perhaps TRBD1 as D (6 bases). This CDR3 is 13 amino acids long. Between the trimmed V and J ends, which lost 5 bases and 7 bases, there was a span of 15 bases. Germline CDR1 LGHDT, CDR2 YNNKEL (reference sequence). The CDR3 region has the DNA TGTGCCAGCAGCTACGGGACAAATCGGGAGCAGTACTTC. As protein: CASSYGTNREQYF.

The V call is TRBV2, the J call TRBJ2-7, with 10 bases aligning to TRBD2. From germline, CDR1 is SNHLY and CDR2 FYNNEI. The CDR3 loop spans 14 amino acids. With 6 bases clipped from V and 4 bases from J, the junction kept 6 bases outside the gene matches. The CDR3 reads CASRSTSGEYEQYF. The CDR3 DNA sequence: TGTGCCAGCAGGAGTACTAGCGGGGAGTACGAGCAGTACTTC.

This chain links TRBV6-2 or TRBV6-3 with TRBJ1-1; D uncertain. The CDR3 runs 14 residues. Trimming removed 2 bases at V and 3 bases at J, with 10 bases between. Germline V CDR1 and CDR2: MNHEY, SVGEGT. CDR3 nucleotides: TGTGCCAGCAGTTACGAGGGTGGGTACACTGAAGCTTTCTTT. Its translation is CASSYEGGYTEAFF.

The chain links TRBV29-1 to TRBJ2-7; tentative D call: TRBD1 (6 bases). There are 11 residues in the CDR3. The V end was cut by 5 bases, the J end by 2 bases, with 7 bases between. Germline assignment: CDR1 SQVTM and CDR2 ANQGSEA. CDR3 residues: CSVRTAYEQYF. In DNA, the CDR3 is TGCAGCGTTAGGACAGCCTACGAGCAGTACTTC.